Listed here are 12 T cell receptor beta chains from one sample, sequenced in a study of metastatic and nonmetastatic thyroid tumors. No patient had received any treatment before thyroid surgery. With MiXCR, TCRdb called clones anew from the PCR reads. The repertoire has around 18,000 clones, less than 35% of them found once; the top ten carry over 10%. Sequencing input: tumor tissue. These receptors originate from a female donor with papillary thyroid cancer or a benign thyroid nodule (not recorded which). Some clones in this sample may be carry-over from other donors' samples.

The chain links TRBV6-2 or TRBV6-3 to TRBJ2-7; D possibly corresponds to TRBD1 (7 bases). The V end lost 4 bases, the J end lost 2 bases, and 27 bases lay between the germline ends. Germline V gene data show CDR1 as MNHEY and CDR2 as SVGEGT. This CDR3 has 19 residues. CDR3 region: CASSSSDRKERALPYEQYF. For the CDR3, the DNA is TGTGCCAGCAGTTCCTCGGACAGGAAGGAGCGGGCACTACCCTACGAGCAGTACTTC.

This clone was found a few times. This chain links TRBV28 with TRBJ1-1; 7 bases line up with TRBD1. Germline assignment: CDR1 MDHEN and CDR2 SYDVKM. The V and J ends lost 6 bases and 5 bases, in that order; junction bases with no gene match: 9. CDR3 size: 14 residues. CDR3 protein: CASRSNRGRTEAFF. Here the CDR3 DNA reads TGTGCCAGCAGATCAAACAGGGGAAGGACTGAAGCTTTCTTT. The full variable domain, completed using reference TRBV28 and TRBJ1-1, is DVKVTQSSRYLVKRTGEKVFLECVQDMDHENMFWYRQDPGLGLRLIYFSYDVKMKEKGDIPEGYSVSREKKERFSLILESASTNQTSMYLCASRSNRGRTEAFFGQGTRLTVV.

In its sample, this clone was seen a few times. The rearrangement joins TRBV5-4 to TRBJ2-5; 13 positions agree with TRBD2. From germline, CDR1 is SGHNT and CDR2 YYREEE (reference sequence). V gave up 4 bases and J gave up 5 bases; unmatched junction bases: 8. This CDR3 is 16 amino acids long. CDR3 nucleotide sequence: TGTGCCAGCAGCCCGAGGACTAGCGGGAGTGGGGAGACCCAGTACTTC. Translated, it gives CASSPRTSGSGETQYF.

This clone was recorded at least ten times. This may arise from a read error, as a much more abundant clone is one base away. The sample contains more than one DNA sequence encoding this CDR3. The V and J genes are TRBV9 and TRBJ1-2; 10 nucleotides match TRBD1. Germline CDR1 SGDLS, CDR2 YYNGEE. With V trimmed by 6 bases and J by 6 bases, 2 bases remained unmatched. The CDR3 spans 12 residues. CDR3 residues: CASTTGGDGYTF. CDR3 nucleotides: TGTGCCAGCACGACAGGGGGCGATGGCTACACCTTC. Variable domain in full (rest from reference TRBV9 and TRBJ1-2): DSGVTQTPKHLITATGQRVTLRCSPRSGDLSVYWYQQSLDQGLQFLIQYYNGEERAKGNILERFSAQQFPDLHSELNLSSLELGDSALYFCASTTGGDGYTFGSGTRLTVV.

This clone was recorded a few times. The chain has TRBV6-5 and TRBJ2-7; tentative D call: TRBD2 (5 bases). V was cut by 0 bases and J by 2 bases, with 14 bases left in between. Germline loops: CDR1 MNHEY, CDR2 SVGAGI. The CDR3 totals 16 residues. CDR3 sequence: CASSYSSMDSAYEQYF. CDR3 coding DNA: TGTGCCAGCAGTTACTCGAGTATGGACTCCGCCTACGAGCAGTACTTC.

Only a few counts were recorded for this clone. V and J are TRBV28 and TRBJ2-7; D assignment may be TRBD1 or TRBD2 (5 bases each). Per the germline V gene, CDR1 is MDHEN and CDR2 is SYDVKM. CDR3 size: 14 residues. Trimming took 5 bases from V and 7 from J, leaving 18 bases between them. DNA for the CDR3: TGTGCCAGCAGTCCAAGGGACGGGCTTTATGAGCAGTACTTC. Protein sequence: CASSPRDGLYEQYF.

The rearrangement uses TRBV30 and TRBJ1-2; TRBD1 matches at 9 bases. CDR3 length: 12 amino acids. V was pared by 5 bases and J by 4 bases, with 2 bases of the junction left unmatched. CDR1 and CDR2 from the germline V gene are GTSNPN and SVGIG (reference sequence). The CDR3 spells CAWDRGAYGYTF. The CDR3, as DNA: TGTGCCTGGGACAGGGGGGCCTATGGCTACACCTTC.

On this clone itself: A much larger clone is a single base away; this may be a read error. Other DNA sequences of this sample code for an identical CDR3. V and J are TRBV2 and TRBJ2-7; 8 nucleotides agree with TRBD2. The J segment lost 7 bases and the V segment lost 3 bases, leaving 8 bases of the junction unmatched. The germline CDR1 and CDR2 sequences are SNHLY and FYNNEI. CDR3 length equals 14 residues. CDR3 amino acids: CASSDTGRESEQYF. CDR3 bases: TGTGCCAGCAGTGATACCGGGAGGGAGTCAGAGCAGTACTTC.

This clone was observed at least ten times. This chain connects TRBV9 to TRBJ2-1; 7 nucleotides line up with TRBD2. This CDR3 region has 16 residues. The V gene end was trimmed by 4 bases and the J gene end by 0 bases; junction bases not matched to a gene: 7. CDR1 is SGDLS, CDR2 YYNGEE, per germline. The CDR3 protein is CASSSYGRSSYNEQFF. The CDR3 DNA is TGTGCCAGCAGCTCCTACGGGAGGAGCTCCTACAATGAGCAGTTCTTC.

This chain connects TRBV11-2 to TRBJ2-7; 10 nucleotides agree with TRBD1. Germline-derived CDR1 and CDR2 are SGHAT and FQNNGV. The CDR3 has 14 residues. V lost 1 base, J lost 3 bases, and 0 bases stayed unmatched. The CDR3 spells CASSLGTGGYEQYF. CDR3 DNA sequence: TGTGCCAGCAGCTTAGGGACAGGGGGCTACGAGCAGTACTTC.

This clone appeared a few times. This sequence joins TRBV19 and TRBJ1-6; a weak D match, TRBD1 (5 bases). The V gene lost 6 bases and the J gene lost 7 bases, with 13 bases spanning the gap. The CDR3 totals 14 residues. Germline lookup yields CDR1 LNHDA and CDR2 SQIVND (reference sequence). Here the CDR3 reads CASRRDPRNSPLHF. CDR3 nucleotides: TGTGCCAGTAGAAGGGACCCCAGAAATTCACCCCTCCACTTT.

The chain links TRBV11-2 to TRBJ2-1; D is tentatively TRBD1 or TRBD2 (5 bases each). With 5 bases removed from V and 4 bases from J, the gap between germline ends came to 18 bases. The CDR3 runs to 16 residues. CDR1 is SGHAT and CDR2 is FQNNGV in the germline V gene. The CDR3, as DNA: TGTGCCAGCAGCCTCCAGCTCGGGACCGAGTACAATGAGCAGTTCTTC. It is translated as CASSLQLGTEYNEQFF.